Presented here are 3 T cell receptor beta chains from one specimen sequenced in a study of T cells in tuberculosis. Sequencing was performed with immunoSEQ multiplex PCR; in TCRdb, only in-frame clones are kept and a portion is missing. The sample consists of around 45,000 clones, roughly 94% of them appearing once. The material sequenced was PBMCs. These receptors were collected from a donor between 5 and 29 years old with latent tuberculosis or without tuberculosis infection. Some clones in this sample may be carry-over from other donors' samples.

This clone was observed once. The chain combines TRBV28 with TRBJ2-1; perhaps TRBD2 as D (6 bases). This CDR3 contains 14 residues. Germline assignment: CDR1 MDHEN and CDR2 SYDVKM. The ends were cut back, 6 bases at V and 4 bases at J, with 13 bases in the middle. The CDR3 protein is CASRARDFYNEQFF. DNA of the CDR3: TGTGCCAGCAGGGCCCGGGACTTTTACAATGAGCAGTTCTTC.

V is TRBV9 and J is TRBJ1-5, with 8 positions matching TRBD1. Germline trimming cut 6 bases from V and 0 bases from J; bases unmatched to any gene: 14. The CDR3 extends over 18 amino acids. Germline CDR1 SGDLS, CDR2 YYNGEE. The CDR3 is CASIRQGQLLNSNQPQHF. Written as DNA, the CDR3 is TGTGCCAGCATCAGACAGGGGCAGCTTTTGAATAGCAATCAGCCCCAGCATTTT.

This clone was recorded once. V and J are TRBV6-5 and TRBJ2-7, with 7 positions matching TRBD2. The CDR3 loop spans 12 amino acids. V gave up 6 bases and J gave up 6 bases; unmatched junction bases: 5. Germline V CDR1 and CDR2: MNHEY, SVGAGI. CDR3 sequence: CASSNGGGEQYF. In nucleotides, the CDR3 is TGTGCCAGCAGCAATGGGGGGGGCGAGCAGTACTTC.